This entry lists 16 T cell receptor beta chains sequenced from one sample in a study of blood T cell repertoires in COVID-19. TCRdb keeps only in-frame clones here, not all; method: immunoSEQ multiplex PCR. There are around 50,000 clones in the sample; more than 75% occur only once, and approximately 2% lies in the top ten. Sequences were obtained from peripheral blood. These receptor sequences come from an older woman with acute or convalescent COVID-19.

The CDR3 loop reads CAWSPWTGNTEAFF. CDR3 DNA: TGTGCCTGGAGTCCCTGGACAGGGAACACTGAAGCTTTCTTT. The chain employs TRBV30 and TRBJ1-1; the match to TRBD1 covers 7 bases. The J segment lost 1 base and the V segment lost 2 bases, leaving 4 bases of the junction unmatched. The CDR3 spans 14 residues. Germline CDR1 is GTSNPN and CDR2 is SVGIG (reference sequence). The full variable domain, completed using reference TRBV30 and TRBJ1-1, is SQTIHQWPATLVQPVGSPLSLECTVEGTSNPNLYWYRQAAGRGLQLLFYSVGIGQISSEVPQNLSASRPQDRQFILSSKKLLLSDSGFYLCAWSPWTGNTEAFFGQGTRLTVV.

This chain uses TRBV6-1 with TRBJ1-2, with D possibly being TRBD1 (5 bases). Trimming shortened V by 2 bases and J by 7 bases, and 14 bases separated the two germline ends. The CDR3 runs to 14 residues. The germline CDR1 and CDR2 sequences are MNHNS and SASEGT. The CDR3 bases are TGTGCCAGCAGTGAATTTAGGAGGGGCGCTGGCTACACCTTC. Its protein product is CASSEFRRGAGYTF.

CDR3 region: CASSTWTGADGGSGNTIYF. DNA of the CDR3: TGTGCCAGCAGCACCTGGACAGGCGCTGATGGTGGCTCTGGAAACACCATATATTTT. The V and J genes are TRBV7-9 and TRBJ1-3, with TRBD1 matching over 7 bases. The CDR3 is 19 residues long. Trimming at V came to 5 bases and at J to 0 bases, leaving 16 bases not matched to a gene. Germline CDR1 SEHNR, CDR2 FQNEAQ (reference sequence).

J is TRBJ2-2 and V is TRBV13; 10 bases fit TRBD1. The germline V gene encodes CDR1 PRHDT and CDR2 FYEKMQ (reference sequence). The CDR3 loop spans 15 amino acids. The trim removed 5 bases at V and 5 bases at J, leaving 5 bases unmatched. This chain's CDR3 is CASSKRDRGTGELFF. CDR3 DNA sequence: TGTGCCAGCAGCAAACGGGACAGGGGAACCGGGGAGCTGTTTTTT.

Only a few counts were recorded for this clone. V is TRBV30 and J is TRBJ1-1, with TRBD1 identical over 9 bases. The CDR3 is 13 residues long. V lost 0 bases, J lost 5 bases, and 1 base stayed unmatched. CDR1 is GTSNPN and CDR2 is SVGIG in the germline V gene (reference sequence). CDR3 loop: CAWSVQGATEAFF. CDR3 nucleotides: TGTGCCTGGAGTGTACAGGGGGCAACTGAAGCTTTCTTT.

The rearrangement uses TRBV6-5 and TRBJ2-1; 7 bases are a match to TRBD1. Germline V lookup: CDR1 MNHEY, CDR2 SVGAGI. This CDR3 is built from 15 residues. Trimming took 4 bases from V and 9 from J; bases not matched to a gene: 12. This CDR3 reads CASSLLPGTESEQFF. CDR3 sequence (DNA): TGTGCCAGCAGTTTACTACCCGGGACAGAAAGTGAGCAGTTCTTC.

This chain joins TRBV3-1 (or the pseudogene TRBV3-2) and TRBJ1-4, with 7 positions matching TRBD1. The germline V gene has CDR1 LGHDT and CDR2 YNNKEL (reference sequence). With V trimmed by 5 bases and J by 8 bases, 11 bases remained unmatched. The CDR3 runs 15 residues. Here the CDR3 reads CASSITRQGWEKLFF. In DNA, the CDR3 is TGTGCCAGCAGCATCACTCGACAGGGTTGGGAAAAACTGTTTTTT.

V and J are TRBV7-8 and TRBJ2-2, with D unclear. The V and J ends lost 3 bases and 0 bases respectively, with 14 bases between them. The CDR3 contains 17 residues. CDR1 is SGHVS, CDR2 FQNEAQ, per germline. The CDR3 DNA reads TGTGCCAGCAGCTTCGAGCCAAGAGCCGCGAACACCGGGGAGCTGTTTTTT. Translating it yields CASSFEPRAANTGELFF.

The chain combines TRBV5-1 with TRBJ1-6; no reliable D call. Germline assignment: CDR1 SGHRS and CDR2 YFSETQ. The V gene lost 0 bases and the J gene lost 0 bases, with 7 bases spanning the gap. The CDR3 consists of 16 residues. CDR3 coding DNA: TGCGCCAGCAGCTTGGTTGGGAGCTCCTATAATTCACCCCTCCACTTT. This encodes CASSLVGSSYNSPLHF.

The CDR3 DNA is TGTGCCAGCAGGAAAATTCAGAGCAATCAGCCCCAGCATTTT. Translation: CASRKIQSNQPQHF. This sequence joins TRBV27 and TRBJ1-5, with D unclear. The germline V and J ends were trimmed by 6 bases and 1 base, with 10 bases remaining between them. The CDR3 covers 14 residues. The germline gives CDR1 MNHEY, CDR2 SMNVEV (reference sequence).

This chain links TRBV7-2 with TRBJ2-3; tentatively, D is TRBD2 (5 bases). The CDR3 totals 13 residues. With 3 bases removed from V and 4 bases from J, the gap between germline ends came to 8 bases. CDR1 is SGHTA and CDR2 is FQGNSA in the germline V gene. The CDR3 nucleotides read TGTGCCAGCAGCTTTCGGGGATCAGATACGCAGTATTTT. It is translated as CASSFRGSDTQYF.

The V call is TRBV14, the J call TRBJ2-2; the match to TRBD2 covers 7 bases. Looked up from germline, CDR1 is SGHDN and CDR2 is FVKESK. J gave up 8 bases and V 3 bases, and 12 bases lay outside the gene matches. This CDR3 contains 16 residues. The CDR3 DNA sequence: TGTGCCAGCAGCCAGGAAGCGGCGGGAGTAGGGGGGGAGCTGTTTTTT. Protein: CASSQEAAGVGGELFF. The variable domain in full, completed from reference TRBV14 and TRBJ2-2, reads EAGVTQFPSHSVIEKGQTVTLRCDPISGHDNLYWYRRVMGKEIKFLLHFVKESKQDESGMPNNRFLAERTGGTYSTLKVQPAELEDSGVYFCASSQEAAGVGGELFFGEGSRLTVL.

This clone was counted a single time. The V gene is TRBV28, the J gene TRBJ1-2; 7 positions agree with TRBD1. The CDR3 is made up of 13 amino acids. The J segment lost 5 bases and the V segment lost 6 bases, leaving 6 bases of the junction unmatched. Germline-derived CDR1 and CDR2 are MDHEN and SYDVKM. CDR3 DNA sequence: TGTGCCAGCAGCCAGACAGGGAATTATGGCTACACCTTC. Translating gives CASSQTGNYGYTF.

The V and J genes are TRBV4-1 and TRBJ1-1, with D perhaps matching TRBD1 (5 bases). This CDR3 is 14 amino acids long. Germline lookup yields CDR1 MGHRA and CDR2 YSYEKL. The V end was cut by 6 bases, the J end by 1 base, with 12 bases between. The CDR3 region is CASRRGLSNTEAFF. The CDR3 nucleotides are TGCGCCAGCAGGCGGGGCTTATCGAACACTGAAGCTTTCTTT.

The chain recombines TRBV11-2 with TRBJ2-5; D might be TRBD1 (6 bases). This CDR3 spans 13 amino acids. Germline V gene data show CDR1 as SGHAT and CDR2 as FQNNGV. The V end lost 4 bases, the J end lost 3 bases, and 9 bases lay between the germline ends. This chain's CDR3 is CASSSDRKETQYF. The CDR3 nucleotides read TGTGCCAGCAGCTCGGACAGAAAAGAGACCCAGTACTTC.

V usage is TRBV19 and J usage is TRBJ1-2; D might be TRBD1 (6 bases). In germline, CDR1 is LNHDA, CDR2 SQIVND (reference sequence). With 4 bases removed from V and 7 bases from J, the gap between germline ends came to 13 bases. This CDR3 has 13 residues. CDR3: CASSRDRTAGYTF. The CDR3, as DNA: TGTGCCAGTAGTAGAGACAGGACTGCTGGCTACACCTTC.